These 26 T cell receptor beta chains share one sample of origin, sequenced in a study of blood T cell repertoires in COVID-19. Some clones are missing from TCRdb's copy, which holds only in-frame ones; the method was immunoSEQ multiplex PCR. The repertoire holds 400,000 to 450,000 clones, with around 90% as singletons. Material: PBMCs or T cells enriched from blood (not recorded which). All receptors come from a man aged 18 to 29 who had recovered from COVID-19.

The chain employs TRBV11-2 and TRBJ1-5; D remains ambiguous. Germline assignment: CDR1 SGHAT and CDR2 FQNNGV. V was cut by 3 bases and J by 0 bases, with 3 bases left in between. The CDR3 spans 13 residues. The CDR3 region has the DNA TGTGCCAGCAGCTTCGGTAGCAATCAGCCCCAGCATTTT. It encodes CASSFGSNQPQHF. Together with reference TRBV11-2 and TRBJ1-5, the CDR3 gives the full variable domain: EAGVAQSPRYKIIEKRQSVAFWCNPISGHATLYWYQQILGQGPKLLIQFQNNGVVDDSQLPKDRFSAERLKGVDSTLKIQPAKLEDSAVYLCASSFGSNQPQHFGDGTRLSIL.

CDR3 DNA: TGCGCCAGCAGCTTGGATTCGGGGGGCAAGTTGCAGTTCTTC. Translating it yields CASSLDSGGKLQFF. The rearrangement uses TRBV5-1 and TRBJ2-1, with D possibly matching TRBD2 (7 bases). Between the trimmed V and J ends, which lost 0 bases and 12 bases, there was a span of 16 bases. The germline V gene encodes CDR1 SGHRS and CDR2 YFSETQ. The CDR3 covers 14 residues.

J is TRBJ2-1 and V is TRBV19, with D perhaps matching TRBD1 (5 bases). Germline V gene sequence: CDR1 LNHDA, CDR2 SQIVND (reference sequence). V lost 2 bases to trimming and J lost 0 bases, with 11 bases between them. The CDR3 is 16 residues long. The CDR3 DNA sequence: TGTGCCAGTAGTATACAGGGCGGAAGCTCCTACAATGAGCAGTTCTTC. Translation: CASSIQGGSSYNEQFF. Drawing the rest from reference TRBV19 and TRBJ2-1, the complete variable domain is DGGITQSPKYLFRKEGQNVTLSCEQNLNHDAMYWYRQDPGQGLRLIYYSQIVNDFQKGDIAEGYSVSREKKESFPLTVTSAQKNPTAFYLCASSIQGGSSYNEQFFGPGTRLTVL.

The chain employs TRBV7-8 and TRBJ1-4; perhaps TRBD1 as D (6 bases). The CDR3 length is 13 residues. Germline values: CDR1 SGHVS, CDR2 FQNEAQ. V was shortened by 5 bases and J by 8 bases, with 12 bases between the two germline ends. The CDR3 DNA reads as TGTGCCAGCAGCCCGAACAGGGTAGAAAAACTGTTTTTT. It translates to CASSPNRVEKLFF. Filled out from reference TRBV7-8 and TRBJ1-4, the complete variable domain reads GAGVSQSPRYKVAKRGQDVALRCDPISGHVSLFWYQQALGQGPEFLTYFQNEAQLDKSGLPSDRFFAERPEGSVSTLKIQRTQQEDSAVYLCASSPNRVEKLFFGSGTQLSVL.

The V gene is TRBV5-6, the J gene TRBJ1-2, with 9 nucleotides matching TRBD1. The CDR3 is 15 amino acids. From germline, CDR1 is SGHDT and CDR2 YYEEEE. With 2 bases clipped from V and 3 bases from J, the junction kept 5 bases outside the gene matches. CDR3 nucleotide sequence: TGTGCCAGCAGCTTTTCGGGACAGGGTTACTATGGCTACACCTTC. It translates to CASSFSGQGYYGYTF.

The CDR3 nucleotides read TGTGCCTGGGAAGGGACAGGGGTCCCCAATGAGCAGTTCTTC. Amino acids: CAWEGTGVPNEQFF. The chain carries TRBV30 and TRBJ2-1; 10 bases align to TRBD1. Trimming cost V 5 bases and J 6 bases; bases outside gene matches: 7. The CDR3 extends over 14 amino acids. CDR1 and CDR2 from the germline V gene are GTSNPN and SVGIG (reference sequence).

The J gene is TRBJ2-5, the V gene TRBV12-5, with 7 bases identical to TRBD2. CDR1 and CDR2 from the germline V gene are LGHNT and FRNRAP. V trimming: 7 bases; J trimming: 2 bases; junction bases outside the gene matches: 13. The CDR3 extends over 16 amino acids. The chain's CDR3 is CASALGGSGAQETQYF. CDR3 sequence (DNA): TGTGCTAGTGCCCTCGGGGGAAGCGGGGCTCAAGAGACCCAGTACTTC.

J is TRBJ2-1 and V is TRBV7-2; 11 bases fit TRBD1. Trimming at V came to 6 bases and at J to 6 bases, leaving 7 bases not matched to a gene. This CDR3 spans 15 amino acids. Germline V gene sequence: CDR1 SGHTA, CDR2 FQGNSA. As DNA, the CDR3 is TGTGCCAGCAGTGCGGGACAGGGGGTAAGCAATGAGCAGTTCTTC. It translates to CASSAGQGVSNEQFF.

V gene TRBV5-1 combines with J gene TRBJ1-6, with 7 bases fitting TRBD1. Trimming at V came to 6 bases and at J to 5 bases, leaving 2 bases not matched to a gene. CDR1 SGHRS and CDR2 YFSETQ come from the germline V gene. The CDR3 sequence is 13 residues long. CDR3 coding DNA: TGCGCCAGCACGGGGACAGATAATTCACCCCTCCACTTT. This encodes CASTGTDNSPLHF.

V is TRBV5-1 and J is TRBJ2-7; maybe TRBD1 (5 bases). The germline CDR1 and CDR2 sequences are SGHRS and YFSETQ. This CDR3 spans 14 amino acids. The V gene lost 0 bases and the J gene lost 4 bases, with 11 bases spanning the gap. In DNA, the CDR3 is TGCGCCAGCAGCTTGGACAGGAAACTATACGAGCAGTACTTC. Amino acids: CASSLDRKLYEQYF.

This chain connects TRBV15 to TRBJ2-7; TRBD1 matches at 8 bases. The CDR3 has 14 amino acids. Germline lookup yields CDR1 LNHNV and CDR2 YYDKDF (reference sequence). The ends lost 2 bases at V and 1 base at J; junction bases unmatched: 1. The CDR3 nucleotides are TGTGCCACCAGCAGAACAGGGGGATCCTACGAGCAGTACTTC. Amino acid sequence: CATSRTGGSYEQYF.

The gene calls are TRBV6-5 and TRBJ1-1; D unresolved. Germline V gene data show CDR1 as MNHEY and CDR2 as SVGAGI. Trimming stripped 7 bases from V and 1 base from J, with 10 bases between. CDR3 length: 13 residues. The CDR3 loop is CASKEGRNTEAFF. CDR3 coding DNA: TGTGCCAGCAAAGAGGGAAGGAACACTGAAGCTTTCTTT.

The rearrangement joins TRBV11-3 to TRBJ2-2, with unresolved D. With 0 bases removed from V and 5 bases from J, the gap between germline ends came to 4 bases. The CDR3 is 13 amino acids. CDR1 is SGHNT, CDR2 YENEEA, per germline. The CDR3: CASSLDRTGELFF. In nucleotides, the CDR3 is TGTGCCAGCAGCTTAGATCGGACCGGGGAGCTGTTTTTT.

The chain carries TRBV28 and TRBJ2-1; no reliable D call. The CDR3 covers 13 residues. With 2 bases removed from V and 7 bases from J, the gap between germline ends came to 9 bases. CDR1 MDHEN and CDR2 SYDVKM come from the germline V gene. The CDR3 loop is CASSLGSLNEQFF. The CDR3 DNA reads as TGTGCCAGCAGTTTAGGTAGCCTAAATGAGCAGTTCTTC.

The chain carries TRBV3-1 (or the pseudogene TRBV3-2) and TRBJ1-2; TRBD1 is a possible D gene (5 bases). V was trimmed by 0 bases and J by 4 bases, leaving 15 bases between them. Germline V CDR1 and CDR2: LGHDT, YNNKEL (reference sequence). CDR3 length: 16 amino acids. In nucleotides, the CDR3 is TGTGCCAGCAGCCAAGATGCAGGGTTTTTAGTCTATGGCTACACCTTC. Encoded protein: CASSQDAGFLVYGYTF.

The genes are TRBV27 and TRBJ2-2, with D possibly being TRBD1 (6 bases). This CDR3 is 15 amino acids long. The V and J ends lost 4 bases and 0 bases respectively, with 9 bases between them. CDR1 and CDR2 from the germline V gene are MNHEY and SMNVEV (reference sequence). The CDR3 sequence is CASSSGTTNTGELFF. The CDR3 DNA sequence: TGTGCCAGCAGTTCCGGGACAACGAACACCGGGGAGCTGTTTTTT.

The chain links TRBV4-1 to TRBJ1-5, with 9 bases identical to TRBD1. The V segment lost 4 bases and the J segment 9 bases; nucleotides outside the gene matches: 10. Germline V gene sequence: CDR1 MGHRA, CDR2 YSYEKL. The CDR3 has 15 residues. CDR3 protein: CASSRDRASLMPQHF. CDR3 coding DNA: TGCGCCAGCAGCCGGGACAGGGCCAGTCTTATGCCCCAGCATTTT.

This clone was observed a single time. The chain links TRBV19 to TRBJ1-2; D remains unclear. The CDR3 totals 15 residues. Germline CDR1 and CDR2: LNHDA and SQIVND (reference sequence). The germline V and J ends were trimmed by 7 bases and 0 bases, with 15 bases remaining between them. The CDR3 DNA reads as TGTGCCAGTACCAACAAACAAACCGCTAACTATGGCTACACCTTC. It yields the protein CASTNKQTANYGYTF.

V and J are TRBV19 and TRBJ2-7; D unclear. CDR1 and CDR2 from the germline V gene are LNHDA and SQIVND (reference sequence). Deletions cut 2 bases from V and 0 bases from J, with 8 bases between. The CDR3 sequence is 14 residues long. CDR3 residues: CASSINPSSYEQYF. CDR3 coding DNA: TGTGCCAGTAGTATAAATCCTAGCTCCTACGAGCAGTACTTC.

CDR3 nucleotide sequence: TGTGCCATCCGCTCTCCGGGGAACCAATATGGCTACACCTTC. It specifies CAIRSPGNQYGYTF. This chain joins TRBV10-3 and TRBJ1-2; unclear D gene. This CDR3 contains 14 residues. CDR1 ENHRY and CDR2 SYGVKD come from the germline V gene. Trimming left V 8 bases short and J 5 bases short, with 18 bases between.

The chain has TRBV5-6 and TRBJ1-2; weak D call: TRBD1 (6 bases). The CDR3 runs to 14 residues. Germline assignment: CDR1 SGHDT and CDR2 YYEEEE. Trimming pared 2 bases from V and 4 bases from J, leaving 12 bases between. CDR3 DNA sequence: TGTGCCAGCAGCTTTTTGACAGGAACCTATGGCTACACCTTC. It specifies CASSFLTGTYGYTF.

The rearrangement uses TRBV3-1 (or the pseudogene TRBV3-2) and TRBJ2-2; D gene unclear. V was cut by 2 bases and J by 4 bases, with 5 bases left in between. Germline V gives CDR1 LGHDT, CDR2 YNNKEL (reference sequence). CDR3 length equals 13 residues. The CDR3 sequence: CASSQLATGELFF. DNA for the CDR3: TGTGCCAGCAGCCAATTAGCCACCGGGGAGCTGTTTTTT.

The chain couples TRBV2 to TRBJ2-5, with a weak D call TRBD2 (5 bases). This CDR3 spans 16 amino acids. V was clipped by 7 bases and J by 1 base, with 19 bases between them. Germline values: CDR1 SNHLY, CDR2 FYNNEI. CDR3 loop: CASKSRRGGPQETQYF. The CDR3 region has the DNA TGTGCCAGCAAGTCGAGGAGAGGCGGGCCCCAAGAGACCCAGTACTTC.

This chain uses TRBV6-5 with TRBJ2-7, with 9 nucleotides matching TRBD2. This CDR3 is 13 amino acids long. J was trimmed by 5 bases and V by 6 bases; bases with no gene match: 5. Germline V gives CDR1 MNHEY, CDR2 SVGAGI. In DNA, the CDR3 is TGTGCCAGCAGCCCGGGACTAGCAAACGAGCAGTACTTC. Translating it yields CASSPGLANEQYF.

J is TRBJ1-3 and V is TRBV2; D perhaps matches TRBD1 (5 bases). CDR1 SNHLY and CDR2 FYNNEI come from the germline V gene. Trimming stripped 4 bases from V and 6 bases from J, with 16 bases between. The length of the CDR3 is 15 residues. CDR3 region: CASSGRQNLENTIYF. In DNA, the CDR3 is TGTGCCAGCAGTGGCCGACAGAATCTGGAAAACACCATATATTTT.

This clone was counted between two and nine times. The chain joins TRBV5-4 to TRBJ1-1; unclear D gene. Deletions cut 4 bases from V and 1 base from J, with 17 bases between. CDR1 is SGHNT and CDR2 is YYREEE in the germline V gene (reference sequence). CDR3 length: 16 residues. The CDR3 sequence is CASSGGGSLGNTEAFF. The CDR3 DNA is TGTGCCAGCAGCGGAGGAGGTTCATTAGGGAACACTGAAGCTTTCTTT.